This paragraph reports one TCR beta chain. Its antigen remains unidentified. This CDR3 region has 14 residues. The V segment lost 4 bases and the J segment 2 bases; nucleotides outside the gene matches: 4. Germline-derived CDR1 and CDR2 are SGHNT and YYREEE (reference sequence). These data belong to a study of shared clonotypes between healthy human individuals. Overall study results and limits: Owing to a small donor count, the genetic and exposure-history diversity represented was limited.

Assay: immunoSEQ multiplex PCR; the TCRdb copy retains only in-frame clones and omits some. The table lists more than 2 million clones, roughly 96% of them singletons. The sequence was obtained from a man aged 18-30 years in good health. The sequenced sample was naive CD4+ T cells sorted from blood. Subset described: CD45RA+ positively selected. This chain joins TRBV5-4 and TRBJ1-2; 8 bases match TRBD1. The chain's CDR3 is CASSPYRGNYGYTF. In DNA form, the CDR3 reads TGTGCCAGCAGCCCTTACAGGGGGAACTATGGCTACACCTTC.